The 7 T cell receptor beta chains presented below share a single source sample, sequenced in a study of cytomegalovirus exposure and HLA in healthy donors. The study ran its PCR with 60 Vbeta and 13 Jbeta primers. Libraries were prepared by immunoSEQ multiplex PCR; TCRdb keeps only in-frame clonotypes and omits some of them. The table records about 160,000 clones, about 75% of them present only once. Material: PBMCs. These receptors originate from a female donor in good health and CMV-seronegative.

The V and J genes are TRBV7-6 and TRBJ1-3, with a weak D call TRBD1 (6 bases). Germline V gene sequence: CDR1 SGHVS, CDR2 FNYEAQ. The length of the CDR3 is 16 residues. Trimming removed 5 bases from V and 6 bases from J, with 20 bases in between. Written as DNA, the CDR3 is TGTGCCAGCAGCATGGACAGACGCCCGTGGGAAAACACCATATATTTT. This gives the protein CASSMDRRPWENTIYF. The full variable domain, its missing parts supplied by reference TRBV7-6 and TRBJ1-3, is GAGVSQSPRYKVTKRGQDVALRCDPISGHVSLYWYRQALGQGPEFLTYFNYEAQQDKSGLPNDRFSAERPEGSISTLTIQRTEQRDSAMYRCASSMDRRPWENTIYFGEGSWLTVV.

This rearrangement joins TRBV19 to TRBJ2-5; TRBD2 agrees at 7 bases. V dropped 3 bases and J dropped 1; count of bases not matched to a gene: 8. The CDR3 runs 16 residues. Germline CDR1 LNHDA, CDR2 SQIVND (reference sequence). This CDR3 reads CASSIALGGGQETQYF. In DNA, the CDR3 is TGTGCCAGTAGTATCGCTTTGGGCGGGGGCCAAGAGACCCAGTACTTC.

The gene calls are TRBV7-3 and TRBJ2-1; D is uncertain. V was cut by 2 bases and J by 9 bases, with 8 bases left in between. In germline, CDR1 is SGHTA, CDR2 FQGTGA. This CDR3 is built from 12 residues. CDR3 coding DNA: TGTGCCAGCAGCTTAGCAGGTGGTGAGCAGTTCTTC. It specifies CASSLAGGEQFF.

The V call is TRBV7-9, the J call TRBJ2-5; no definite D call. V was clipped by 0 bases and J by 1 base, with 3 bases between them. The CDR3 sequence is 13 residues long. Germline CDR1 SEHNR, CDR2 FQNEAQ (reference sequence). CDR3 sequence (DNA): TGTGCCAGCAGCTTAGCGGCCCAAGAGACCCAGTACTTC. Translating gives CASSLAAQETQYF. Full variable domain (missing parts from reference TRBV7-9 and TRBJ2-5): DTGVSQNPRHKITKRGQNVTFRCDPISEHNRLYWYRQTLGQGPEFLTYFQNEAQLEKSRLLSDRFSAERPKGSFSTLEIQRTEQGDSAMYLCASSLAAQETQYFGPGTRLLVL.

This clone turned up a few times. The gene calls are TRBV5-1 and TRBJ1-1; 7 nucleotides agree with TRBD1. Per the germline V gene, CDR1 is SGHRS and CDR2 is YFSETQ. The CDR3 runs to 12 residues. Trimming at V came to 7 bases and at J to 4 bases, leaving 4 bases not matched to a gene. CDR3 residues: CASRQGGTEAFF. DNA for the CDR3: TGCGCCAGCCGACAGGGCGGCACTGAAGCTTTCTTT. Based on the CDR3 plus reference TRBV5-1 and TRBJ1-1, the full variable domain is KAGVTQTPRYLIKTRGQQVTLSCSPISGHRSVSWYQQTPGQGLQFLFEYFSETQRNKGNFPGRFSGRQFSNSRSEMNVSTLELGDSALYLCASRQGGTEAFFGQGTRLTVV.

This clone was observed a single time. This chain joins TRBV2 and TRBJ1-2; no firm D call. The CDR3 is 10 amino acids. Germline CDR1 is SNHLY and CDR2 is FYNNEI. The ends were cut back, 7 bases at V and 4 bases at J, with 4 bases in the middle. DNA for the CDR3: TGTGCCAGCAAGAGCTATGGCTACACCTTC. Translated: CASKSYGYTF.

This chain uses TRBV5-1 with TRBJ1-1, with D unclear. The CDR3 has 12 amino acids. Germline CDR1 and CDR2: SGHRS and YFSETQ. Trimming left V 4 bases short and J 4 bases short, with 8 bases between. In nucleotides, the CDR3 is TGCGCCAGCAGCCCCCGAGGCACTGAAGCTTTCTTT. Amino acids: CASSPRGTEAFF.